This T cell receptor (beta chain) was retrieved from a study of CD8 T cells in ankylosing spondylitis. Overall study findings and caveats: Prior literature has documented some motif variants in synovial fluid and blood from reactive arthritis. Disease-associated clones were reportedly significantly overrepresented in matched ankylosing spondylitis synovial fluid. Within peripheral blood, clones linked to disease were CD8+ and relatively rare.

Quantitative barcoded 5'-RACE was used to prepare TCR beta libraries. Using its own MiXCR run on the 5' RACE reads, TCRdb lists one record per CDR3 protein. The sample holds around 120,000 distinct CDR3 sequences, approximately 10% seen once. CDR3 length: 14 amino acids. Trimming took 7 bases from V and 4 from J; bases not matched to a gene: 7. Note on this clonotype: Antigen specificity is unknown.

Sequences were obtained from blood, either unsorted or a sorted T cell fraction (not recorded which). The sequence was obtained from a male donor with ankylosing spondylitis or in good health (not recorded which). The genes are TRBV12-3 or TRBV12-4 and TRBJ2-1; 7 bases are shared with TRBD2. Written as DNA, the CDR3 is TGTGCCAGCACACCGGGACTAAAATACAATGAGCAGTTCTTC. Its translation is CASTPGLKYNEQFF.